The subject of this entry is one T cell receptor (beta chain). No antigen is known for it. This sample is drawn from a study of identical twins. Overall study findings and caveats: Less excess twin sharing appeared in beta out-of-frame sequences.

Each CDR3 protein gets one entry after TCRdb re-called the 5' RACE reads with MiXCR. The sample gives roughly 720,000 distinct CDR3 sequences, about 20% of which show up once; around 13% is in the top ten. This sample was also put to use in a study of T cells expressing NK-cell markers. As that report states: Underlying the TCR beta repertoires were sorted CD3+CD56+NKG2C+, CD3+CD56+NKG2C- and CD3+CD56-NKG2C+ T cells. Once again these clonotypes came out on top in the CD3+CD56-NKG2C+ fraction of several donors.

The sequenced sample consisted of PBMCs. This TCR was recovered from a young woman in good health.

Here the CDR3 reads CSAWRTGVNEQFF. CDR3 DNA sequence: TGCAGTGCTTGGCGAACGGGAGTGAATGAGCAGTTCTTC. The chain combines TRBV20-1 with TRBJ2-1; D is perhaps TRBD2 (6 bases). The CDR3 totals 13 residues. Germline lookup yields CDR1 DFQATT and CDR2 SNEGSKA (reference sequence). V gave up 5 bases and J gave up 7 bases, with 15 bases separating them.